The source of this T cell receptor (beta chain) is a study of shared clonotypes between healthy human individuals. Study-wide results and limits: Generation of non-shared clonotypes was less probable than generation of clonotypes shared by all four donors. Generally, estimated richness proved larger in naive subsets than it did in memory subsets. What limited the represented genetic and exposure-history diversity was the small number of donors.

The table came from immunoSEQ multiplex PCR; TCRdb's copy has only in-frame clones and leaves some out. The sample shows 1.5 million to 2.5 million clones, approximately 94% of them seen only once. Trimming cost V 1 base and J 1 base, with 17 bases left between them. The CDR3 is 17 residues long. CDR1 is MGHDK and CDR2 is SYGVNS in the germline V gene. CD45RO-negative, CCR7-positively selected cells formed the naive CD8 fraction, excluding terminally differentiated effector memory CD45RA+ cells. Comment on this clone: Its antigen is as yet unknown.

This chain links TRBV25-1 with TRBJ2-7, with D perhaps matching TRBD1 or TRBD2 (5 bases each). This clonotype was sampled from a man between 18 and 35 years old in good health. The sample taken for sequencing was naive CD8+ T cells sorted from blood. CDR3 coding DNA: TGTGCCAGCAGTGAATCGGGGCTGGTCGCAGCTTCCTACGAGCAGTACTTC. Protein product: CASSESGLVAASYEQYF.